Listed below are T cell receptor beta chains from one sample, sequenced in a study of persistence of HIV-infected CD4 T cells. Clones were read by immunoSEQ multiplex PCR, and TCRdb kept only the in-frame ones, dropping some. Of about 60,000 clones in the sample, more than 70% were seen once. No antigen has been assigned to these receptors. The specimen was CD4+ T cells sorted from PBMCs after roughly 18-hour stimulation, collected from a patient who received antiretroviral therapy. These receptor sequences come from an adult man with HIV who was CMV-seropositive. CDR3s include the opening cysteine and the closing phenylalanine or tryptophan. A D gene is named only where the DNA matches it firmly. Size values are once, few and many counts, or a class for expanded clones, and some rows have none.

TRBJ1-4 . . TRBV5-5 CASSLPGAGGEKLFF TGTGCCAGCAGCTTGCCGGGTGCAGGAGGCGAAAAACTGTTTTTT
TRBJ2-7 . . TRBV19 CASSGQIWGEQYF TGTGCCAGTAGTGGACAGATATGGGGCGAGCAGTACTTC
TRBJ1-1 . few TRBV14 CASSLRRVSTEAFF TGTGCCAGCAGTTTACGCAGGGTGAGCACTGAAGCTTTCTTT
TRBJ2-1 TRBD2 few TRBV7-9 CASSARGGPYNEQFF TGTGCCAGCAGCGCACGCGGGGGGCCCTACAATGAGCAGTTCTTC
TRBJ1-2 TRBD1 . TRBV24-1 CATSDSGTGARYTF TGTGCCACCAGTGATTCCGGGACAGGGGCGAGATACACCTTC
TRBJ1-2 TRBD1 . TRBV4-1 CASSHLGNRDRGLLGYGYTF TGCGCCAGCAGCCATCTGGGTAACCGGGACAGGGGGCTTTTAGGCTATGGCTACACCTTC
TRBJ1-2 . . TRBV4-1 CASSQDPVANYGYTF TGCGCCAGCAGCCAAGATCCTGTGGCTAACTATGGCTACACCTTC
TRBJ1-1 . once TRBV6-5 CASSYSLWGDTEAFF TGTGCCAGCAGTTACTCGCTCTGGGGGGACACTGAAGCTTTCTTT
TRBJ2-3 TRBD2 few TRBV7-2 CASSSLAGAYTDTQYF TGTGCCAGCAGCTCCTTAGCGGGGGCCTACACAGATACGCAGTATTTT
TRBJ2-3 . few TRBV6-2/TRBV6-3 CASSFRRFTDTQYF TGTGCCAGCAGTTTTCGGCGGTTCACAGATACGCAGTATTTT
TRBJ2-5 . . TRBV6-5 CASSFQRQETQYF TGTGCCAGCAGTTTCCAGAGACAAGAGACCCAGTACTTC
TRBJ1-2 . . TRBV12-3/TRBV12-4 CASSYDGNYGYTF TGTGCCAGCAGTTATGACGGCAACTATGGCTACACCTTC
TRBJ2-7 TRBD1 . TRBV19 CASSTGTGGEYEQYF TGTGCCAGTAGTACCGGGACAGGGGGCGAGTACGAGCAGTACTTC
TRBJ2-7 TRBD1 . TRBV5-4 CASSSQGASYEQYF TGTGCCAGCAGTTCACAGGGGGCTTCCTACGAGCAGTACTTC
TRBJ1-5 . . TRBV3-1/TRBV3-2 CASSQRDGPQHF TGTGCCAGCAGCCAAAGGGATGGGCCCCAGCATTTT
TRBJ1-4 TRBD1 . TRBV9 CASSVEGTGSQKLFF TGTGCCAGCAGCGTAGAAGGGACAGGGAGCCAAAAACTGTTTTTT
TRBJ2-1 . once TRBV10-2 CASSDSTGTEQFF TGCGCCAGCAGTGATTCTACCGGGACGGAGCAGTTCTTC
TRBJ1-5 TRBD1 . TRBV19 CATNDRAQPQHF TGTGCCACAAACGACAGGGCACAGCCCCAGCATTTT
TRBJ1-2 . once TRBV18 CASSVSGEYGYTF TGTGCCAGCTCAGTCTCAGGGGAATATGGCTACACCTTC
TRBJ2-1 . few TRBV4-2 CASSQSGPGHLVSNEQFF TGTGCCAGCAGCCAATCTGGGCCGGGACACCTGGTTTCGAATGAGCAGTTCTTC
TRBJ2-1 . . TRBV19 CASSTYRKSGYNEQFF TGTGCCAGTAGTACCTACAGGAAAAGCGGGTACAATGAGCAGTTCTTC
TRBJ2-3 . . TRBV5-5 CASSLDLPTDTQYF TGTGCCAGCAGCCTCGACCTCCCGACAGATACGCAGTATTTT
TRBJ1-5 . once TRBV4-1 CASSQEWQGNQPQHF TGCGCCAGCAGCCAGGAGTGGCAGGGCAATCAGCCCCAGCATTTT
TRBJ1-4 . . TRBV15 CATSRDASGNEKLFF TGTGCCACCAGCAGAGATGCGAGCGGTAATGAAAAACTGTTTTTT
TRBJ1-1 . once TRBV18 CASSGTQGNTEAFF TGTGCCAGCTCGGGGACACAGGGGAACACTGAAGCTTTCTTT
TRBJ1-1 TRBD1 . TRBV11-2 CASSLMGQGRTEAFF TGTGCCAGCAGCTTAATGGGACAGGGGAGGACTGAAGCTTTCTTT
TRBJ1-3 TRBD1 . TRBV4-1 CASSHPGGGNTIYF TGCGCCAGCAGCCACCCAGGGGGCGGAAACACCATATATTTT
TRBJ2-7 . . TRBV14 CASSQGYRERNEQYF TGTGCCAGCAGCCAGGGGTACAGGGAACGCAACGAGCAGTACTTC
TRBJ1-4 . . TRBV28 CASGLSQGLNEKLFF TGTGCCAGCGGCCTCTCCCAGGGGCTTAATGAAAAACTGTTTTTT
TRBJ1-1 . . TRBV6-1 CASSERAGSSTEAFF TGTGCCAGCAGTGAAAGGGCGGGTTCAAGCACTGAAGCTTTCTTT
TRBJ1-1 . . TRBV10-1 CASSGKGYTEAFF TGCGCCAGCAGTGGAAAGGGCTACACTGAAGCTTTCTTT